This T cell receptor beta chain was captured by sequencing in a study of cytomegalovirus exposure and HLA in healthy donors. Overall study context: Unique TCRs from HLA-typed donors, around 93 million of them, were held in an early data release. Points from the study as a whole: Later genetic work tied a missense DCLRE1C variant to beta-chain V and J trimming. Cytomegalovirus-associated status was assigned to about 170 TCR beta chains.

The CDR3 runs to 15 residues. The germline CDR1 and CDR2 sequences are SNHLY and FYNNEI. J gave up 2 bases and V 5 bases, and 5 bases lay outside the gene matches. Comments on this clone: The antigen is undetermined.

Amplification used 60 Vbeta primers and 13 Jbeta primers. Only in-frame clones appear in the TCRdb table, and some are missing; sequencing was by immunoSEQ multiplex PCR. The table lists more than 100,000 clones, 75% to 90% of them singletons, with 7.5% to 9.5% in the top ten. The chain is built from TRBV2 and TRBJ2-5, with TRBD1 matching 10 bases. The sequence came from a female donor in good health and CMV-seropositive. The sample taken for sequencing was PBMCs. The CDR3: CASSTRTGGQETQYF. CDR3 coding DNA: TGTGCCAGCAGTACCCGGACAGGGGGGCAAGAGACCCAGTACTTC.